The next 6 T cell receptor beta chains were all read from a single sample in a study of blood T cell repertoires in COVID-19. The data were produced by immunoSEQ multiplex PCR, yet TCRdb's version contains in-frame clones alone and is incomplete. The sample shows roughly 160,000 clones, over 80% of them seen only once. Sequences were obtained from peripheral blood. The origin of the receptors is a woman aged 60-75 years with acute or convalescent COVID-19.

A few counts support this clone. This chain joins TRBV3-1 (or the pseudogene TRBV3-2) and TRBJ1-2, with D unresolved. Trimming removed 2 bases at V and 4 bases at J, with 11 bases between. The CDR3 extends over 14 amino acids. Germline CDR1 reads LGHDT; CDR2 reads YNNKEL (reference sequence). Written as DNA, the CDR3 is TGTGCCAGCAGCCAACGTCGCGGCGTCTATGGCTACACCTTC. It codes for CASSQRRGVYGYTF.

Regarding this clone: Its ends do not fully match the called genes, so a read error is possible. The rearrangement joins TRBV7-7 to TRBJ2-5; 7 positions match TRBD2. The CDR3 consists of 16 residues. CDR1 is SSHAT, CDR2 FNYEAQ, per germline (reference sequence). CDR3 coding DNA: TGTGCTAGCAGCTTAAATCCTGGGACGGGAGGAGAGACCCAGTACTTC. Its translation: CASSLNPGTGGETQYF.

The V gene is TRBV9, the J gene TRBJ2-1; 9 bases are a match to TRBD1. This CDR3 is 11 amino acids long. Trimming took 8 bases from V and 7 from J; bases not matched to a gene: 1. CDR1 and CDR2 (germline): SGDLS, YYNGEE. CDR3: CARDRGNEQFF. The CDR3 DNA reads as TGTGCCAGGGACAGGGGAAATGAGCAGTTCTTC.

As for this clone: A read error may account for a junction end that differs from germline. CDR3 region: CASSRLATDTQYF. CDR3 nucleotide sequence: TGTGCTAGCAGCCGACTGGCCACAGATACGCAGTATTTT. The V and J genes are TRBV7-7 and TRBJ2-3; D gene ambiguous. CDR1 and CDR2 (germline): SSHAT, FNYEAQ (reference sequence). The CDR3 covers 13 residues.

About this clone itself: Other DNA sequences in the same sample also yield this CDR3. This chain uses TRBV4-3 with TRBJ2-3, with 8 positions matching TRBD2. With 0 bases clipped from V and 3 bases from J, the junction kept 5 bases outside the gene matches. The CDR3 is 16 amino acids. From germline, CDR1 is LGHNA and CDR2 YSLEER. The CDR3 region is CASSQEERGLTDTQYF. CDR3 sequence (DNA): TGCGCCAGCAGCCAAGAAGAGCGGGGGCTAACAGATACGCAGTATTTT.

The CDR3 nucleotides are TGTGCCAGCAGCCCCCGACAGGGAGCGTATTCACCCCTCCACTTT. The encoded protein is CASSPRQGAYSPLHF. This chain links TRBV14 with TRBJ1-6, with 7 nucleotides matching TRBD1. CDR1 and CDR2 from the germline V gene are SGHDN and FVKESK. V shed 4 bases, J shed 8 bases, and the junction held 8 bases outside the gene matches. This CDR3 is built from 15 residues.